One sample yielded the 8 T cell receptor beta chains listed below, sequenced in a study of T-cell reconstitution after alpha-beta-depleted transplantation in children. Preparation of the TCRbeta library involved a method that used unique molecular identifiers. TCRdb processed the PCR reads anew with MiXCR; each CDR3 protein has one entry. The sample contains 550,000 to 600,000 distinct CDR3 sequences, 23% of which appear only once. Source: PBMCs, mostly from graft donor cells, taken 360 days after TCRalphabeta/CD19-depleted stem cell transplant. The source of these receptors is a boy in the first two years of life who had a stem cell transplant for acute myeloid leukemia, so the T cells may come from the graft donor.

This clonotype has ten or more counts. The chain uses TRBV24-1 and TRBJ2-3; unclear D gene. The CDR3 is 14 residues long. V lost 7 bases and J 0 bases, leaving 10 bases between the germline ends. Germline CDR1 and CDR2: KGHDR and SFDVKD. The CDR3, as DNA: TGTGCCACCAGCGAGTCTAGTAGCACAGATACGCAGTATTTT. It yields the protein CATSESSSTDTQYF.

In its sample, this clonotype was seen many times. The V and J genes are TRBV12-3 or TRBV12-4 and TRBJ2-5, with D unresolved. V was shortened by 7 bases and J by 1 base, with 10 bases between the two germline ends. The CDR3 sequence is 13 residues long. The CDR3 loop reads CASMGFTQETQYF. CDR3 DNA sequence: TGTGCCAGCATGGGATTTACCCAAGAGACCCAGTACTTC.

In this sample, this clonotype turned up once. The gene calls are TRBV20-1 and TRBJ2-5, with TRBD2 matching 8 bases. Germline-derived CDR1 and CDR2 are DFQATT and SNEGSKA (reference sequence). The CDR3 has 19 residues. V shed 0 bases, J shed 5 bases, and the junction held 20 bases outside the gene matches. Here the CDR3 DNA reads TGCAGTGCTAGAGATCTTTATCGCGGGACTAGGAAAGGGGCGGAGACCCAGTACTTC. Protein: CSARDLYRGTRKGAETQYF.

This clonotype came up many times. J is TRBJ2-7 and V is TRBV29-1; the match to TRBD1 covers 7 bases. The CDR3 consists of 12 residues. Trimming cost V 6 bases and J 0 bases; bases outside gene matches: 2. Germline values: CDR1 SQVTM, CDR2 ANQGSEA. The CDR3 DNA reads as TGCAGCGTCGAGGGGGCCTCCTACGAGCAGTACTTC. Its protein product is CSVEGASYEQYF.

The table lists this clonotype with a few counts. V is TRBV6-5 and J is TRBJ2-1, with TRBD1 identical over 7 bases. This CDR3 has 16 residues. CDR1 and CDR2 (germline): MNHEY, SVGAGI. V gave up 2 bases and J gave up 4 bases; unmatched junction bases: 8. The CDR3 is CASSYDLTGRYNEQFF. CDR3 bases: TGTGCCAGCAGTTACGACCTGACAGGGCGGTACAATGAGCAGTTCTTC.

This clonotype appeared a few times. This sequence joins TRBV6-5 and TRBJ2-7; D is unclear. The germline V gene has CDR1 MNHEY and CDR2 SVGAGI. The ends were cut back, 0 bases at V and 3 bases at J, with 12 bases in the middle. This CDR3 is 15 amino acids long. CDR3 DNA: TGTGCCAGCAGTTACTCACTGACATGGAGCTACGAGCAGTACGTC. Amino acids: CASSYSLTWSYEQYV.

There are a few counts of this clonotype. The CDR3 coding sequence is TGTGCCAGCAGCTTAGCGCTTGTCCGGGACAAACGCCCCGCAGATACGCAGTATTTT. Translated: CASSLALVRDKRPADTQYF. The J gene is TRBJ2-3, the V gene TRBV11-1; the D gene is possibly TRBD1 (6 bases). CDR1 is SGHAT and CDR2 is FQDESV in the germline V gene (reference sequence). V was pared by 0 bases and J by 4 bases, with 23 bases between. CDR3 length: 19 residues.

This clonotype appeared a few times. V and J are TRBV11-2 and TRBJ2-1, with 9 bases that match TRBD2. Germline CDR1 is SGHAT and CDR2 is FQNNGV. V lost 5 bases to trimming and J lost 6 bases; unmatched junction nucleotides: 17. The length of the CDR3 is 18 residues. The CDR3 bases are TGTGCCAGCAGCGACTCACTGGGGGGACTAGCTCTCTCCAATGAGCAGTTCTTC. Translation: CASSDSLGGLALSNEQFF.